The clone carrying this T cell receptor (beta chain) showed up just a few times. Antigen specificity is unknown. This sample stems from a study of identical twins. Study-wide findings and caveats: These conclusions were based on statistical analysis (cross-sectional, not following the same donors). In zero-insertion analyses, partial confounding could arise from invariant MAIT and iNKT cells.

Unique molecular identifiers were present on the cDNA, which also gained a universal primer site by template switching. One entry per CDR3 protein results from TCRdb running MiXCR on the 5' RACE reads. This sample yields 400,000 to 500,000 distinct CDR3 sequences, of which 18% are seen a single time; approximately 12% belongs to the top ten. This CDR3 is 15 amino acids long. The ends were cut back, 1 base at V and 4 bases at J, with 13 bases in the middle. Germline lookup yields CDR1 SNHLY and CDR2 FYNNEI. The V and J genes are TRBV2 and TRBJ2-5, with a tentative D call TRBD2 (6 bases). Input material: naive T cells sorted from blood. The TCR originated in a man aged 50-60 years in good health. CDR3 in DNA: TGTGCCAGCAGTGAAGGAGCTATTAGCGGAGAGACCCAGTACTTC. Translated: CASSEGAISGETQYF.